The 18 T cell receptor beta chains below come from one sample, sequenced in a study of OX40 agonist ivuxolimab in advanced cancers. The protocol was immunoSEQ multiplex PCR, while the TCRdb copy is restricted to in-frame clones and leaves out a portion. The sample has 80,000 or so clones, roughly 91% seen once; the top ten hold around 2%. The sequences come from CD4+ or CD8+ T cells sorted from blood, collected in a trial of the OX40 agonist ivuxolimab. Source of these receptors: an adult with an advanced solid tumor such as melanoma, head and neck, liver or kidney cancer.

J is TRBJ2-7 and V is TRBV2, with TRBD2 matching over 12 bases. Trimming removed 5 bases from V and 4 bases from J; junction bases left unmatched: 9. This CDR3 is 16 amino acids long. From germline, CDR1 is SNHLY and CDR2 FYNNEI. DNA of the CDR3: TGTGCCAGCAGTTTCGGCCTAGCGGGAGGGCCGTACGAGCAGTACTTC. The encoded protein is CASSFGLAGGPYEQYF.

The CDR3 protein is CASSYSYRATNTEAFF. In DNA form, the CDR3 reads TGTGCCAGCAGTTACTCTTACAGGGCCACGAACACTGAAGCTTTCTTT. The V gene is TRBV6-5, the J gene TRBJ1-1; possibly TRBD1 for D (6 bases). The CDR3 runs to 16 residues. Germline CDR1 is MNHEY and CDR2 is SVGAGI. Deletions cut 0 bases from V and 1 base from J, with 12 bases between.

The chain combines TRBV28 with TRBJ1-1; 7 bases line up with TRBD1. The CDR3 loop spans 13 amino acids. Germline V gene sequence: CDR1 MDHEN, CDR2 SYDVKM. Trimming removed 7 bases from V and 9 bases from J; junction bases left unmatched: 11. Written as DNA, the CDR3 is TGTGCCAGCACCCATAGGGGGCAGGGGAAAGCTTTCTTT. Translated, it gives CASTHRGQGKAFF. Full variable domain (remainder filled in from reference TRBV28 and TRBJ1-1): DVKVTQSSRYLVKRTGEKVFLECVQDMDHENMFWYRQDPGLGLRLIYFSYDVKMKEKGDIPEGYSVSREKKERFSLILESASTNQTSMYLCASTHRGQGKAFFGQGTRLTVV.

This sequence joins TRBV7-6 and TRBJ2-5; D might be TRBD1 (5 bases). V lost 1 base and J lost 4, with 13 bases in between. The germline V gene encodes CDR1 SGHVS and CDR2 FNYEAQ. The CDR3 is 15 residues long. The CDR3 nucleotides read TGTGCCAGCAGCTTAGTTCTCTCCAGGGCAGAGACCCAGTACTTC. It encodes CASSLVLSRAETQYF.

This chain uses TRBV6-6 with TRBJ1-5; D possibly corresponds to TRBD1 (5 bases). This CDR3 region has 15 residues. Between the trimmed V and J ends, which lost 5 bases and 3 bases, there was a span of 14 bases. Germline CDR1 is MNHNY and CDR2 is SVGAGI (reference sequence). The DNA for the CDR3 is TGTGCCAGCAGTCGCCAGGGTAACAACAATCAGCCCCAGCATTTT. It is translated as CASSRQGNNNQPQHF.

In its sample, this clone is medium-sized. The V gene is TRBV19, the J gene TRBJ2-1; 9 nucleotides align to TRBD1. The ends lost 10 bases at V and 6 bases at J; junction bases unmatched: 10. There are 14 residues in the CDR3. Germline V CDR1 and CDR2: LNHDA, SQIVND (reference sequence). Written as DNA, the CDR3 is TGTGCCACCGCCAGAGGGACAGGGATCAATGAGCAGTTCTTC. This codes for CATARGTGINEQFF.

The V and J genes are TRBV28 and TRBJ2-7, with D uncertain. The CDR3 is 14 amino acids. CDR1 and CDR2 (germline): MDHEN, SYDVKM. Trimming shortened V by 2 bases and J by 3 bases, and 11 bases separated the two germline ends. CDR3 sequence: CASSLIQKGYEQYF. The CDR3 DNA sequence: TGTGCCAGCAGTTTAATTCAAAAAGGCTACGAGCAGTACTTC.

The chain combines TRBV5-4 with TRBJ2-1; D is undetermined. The CDR3 runs 11 residues. Trimming left V 1 base short and J 8 bases short, with 4 bases between. Germline V gene lookup returns CDR1 SGHNT and CDR2 YYREEE (reference sequence). The CDR3 bases are TGTGCCAGCAGCTTGACAGATGAGCAGTTCTTC. Its translation: CASSLTDEQFF.

CDR3 amino acids: CSVETQLNTEAFF. In DNA, the CDR3 is TGCAGCGTTGAGACCCAGTTGAACACTGAAGCTTTCTTT. V is TRBV29-1 and J is TRBJ1-1; no firm D call. This CDR3 has 13 residues. The V gene lost 3 bases and the J gene lost 0 bases, with 8 bases spanning the gap. The V gene's germline CDR1 is SQVTM and CDR2 ANQGSEA.

The chain joins TRBV27 to TRBJ2-7; perhaps TRBD1 as D (7 bases). The V gene lost 0 bases and the J gene lost 4 bases, with 22 bases spanning the gap. This CDR3 has 18 amino acids. Germline V CDR1 and CDR2: MNHEY, SMNVEV (reference sequence). The CDR3 DNA reads as TGTGCCAGCAGTTTATCCAACGGGGGCCCCGGCAGGGGGTACGAGCAGTACTTC. Translated, it gives CASSLSNGGPGRGYEQYF.

This clone has only one observation. V gene TRBV7-9 combines with J gene TRBJ1-3; D unresolved. The CDR3 covers 16 residues. CDR1 is SEHNR and CDR2 is FQNEAQ in the germline V gene (reference sequence). Trimming stripped 2 bases from V and 0 bases from J, with 11 bases between. CDR3 sequence: CASSLIGVISGNTIYF. The CDR3 DNA sequence: TGTGCCAGCAGCTTAATCGGGGTTATCTCTGGAAACACCATATATTTT. The full variable domain, in which reference TRBV7-9 and TRBJ1-3 provide the parts outside the CDR3, is DTGVSQNPRHKITKRGQNVTFRCDPISEHNRLYWYRQTLGQGPEFLTYFQNEAQLEKSRLLSDRFSAERPKGSFSTLEIQRTEQGDSAMYLCASSLIGVISGNTIYFGEGSWLTVV.

V usage is TRBV28 and J usage is TRBJ1-1, with a possible D match to TRBD1 (6 bases). The V gene's germline CDR1 is MDHEN and CDR2 SYDVKM. The CDR3 sequence is 16 residues long. V dropped 3 bases and J dropped 0 bases, with 14 bases sitting between them. The CDR3 nucleotides read TGTGCCAGCAGTTTTGGGGGCAGCTCCATGAACACTGAAGCTTTCTTT. This sequence encodes CASSFGGSSMNTEAFF. Together with reference TRBV28 and TRBJ1-1, the CDR3 gives the full variable domain: DVKVTQSSRYLVKRTGEKVFLECVQDMDHENMFWYRQDPGLGLRLIYFSYDVKMKEKGDIPEGYSVSREKKERFSLILESASTNQTSMYLCASSFGGSSMNTEAFFGQGTRLTVV.

This clone came up once. This sequence joins TRBV6-5 and TRBJ1-1, with D unresolved. Trimming pared 5 bases from V and 5 bases from J, leaving 9 bases between. Germline V gene data show CDR1 as MNHEY and CDR2 as SVGAGI. The CDR3 totals 12 residues. For the CDR3, the DNA is TGTGCCAGCAGTCTAAAGGGAACTGAAGCTTTCTTT. It translates to CASSLKGTEAFF.

V gene TRBV10-3 combines with J gene TRBJ2-7; perhaps TRBD2 as D (7 bases). The CDR3 is 14 amino acids. Between the trimmed V and J ends, which lost 10 bases and 2 bases, there was a span of 18 bases. Per germline, CDR1 ENHRY and CDR2 SYGVKD. The CDR3 coding sequence is TGTGCCAGCAGGGCAGAGGGGGGGACCTACGAGCAGTACTTC. Translated, it gives CASRAEGGTYEQYF.

This clone was picked up one time. The chain links TRBV11-3 to TRBJ2-7; 8 bases are a match to TRBD1. This CDR3 has 15 residues. The J segment lost 1 base and the V segment lost 5 bases, leaving 7 bases of the junction unmatched. Per germline, CDR1 SGHNT and CDR2 YENEEA. Written as DNA, the CDR3 is TGTGCCAGCAGCCAAGACAGGGGCGAATCCTACGAGCAGTACTTC. It encodes CASSQDRGESYEQYF.

This sequence joins TRBV19 and TRBJ1-4; no firm D call. The length of the CDR3 is 13 residues. Trimming took 8 bases from V and 12 from J, leaving 19 bases between them. Looked up from germline, CDR1 is LNHDA and CDR2 is SQIVND (reference sequence). For the CDR3, the DNA is TGTGCCAGTCATCCCTCCTCCCGGATGGAACTGTTTTTT. It translates to CASHPSSRMELFF.

The V and J genes are TRBV6-5 and TRBJ1-1; 10 nucleotides line up with TRBD1. CDR1 is MNHEY, CDR2 SVGAGI, per germline. The CDR3 contains 14 residues. Trimming cost V 2 bases and J 6 bases; bases outside gene matches: 3. CDR3 in amino acids: CASSYRDRGAEAFF. The CDR3 DNA follows: TGTGCCAGCAGTTACCGGGACAGGGGCGCTGAAGCTTTCTTT.

The rearrangement joins TRBV25-1 to TRBJ2-7; D is tentatively TRBD1 or TRBD2 (6 bases each). Trimming removed 2 bases from V and 6 bases from J, with 11 bases in between. Germline V gene lookup returns CDR1 MGHDK and CDR2 SYGVNS. The CDR3 is 13 amino acids. The CDR3 protein is CASSEQGRSEQYF. DNA for the CDR3: TGTGCCAGCAGTGAACAGGGGAGGTCCGAGCAGTACTTC.